This T cell receptor beta chain was observed in a study of shared T cell receptors in the human thymus. This clone appeared a single time. Libraries were prepared by immunoSEQ multiplex PCR; TCRdb keeps only in-frame clonotypes and omits some of them. Of hundreds of thousands of clones detected, approximately 85% appear once; the ten largest clones hold around 0.0094%. V was clipped by 0 bases and J by 8 bases, with 14 bases between them. CDR3 length: 15 residues. Germline CDR1 is SGDLS and CDR2 is YYNGEE. The sample was also reused in another study, on human thymus T cells. That study reports: Corrective surgery for congenital heart defects was being performed on the healthy Finnish infants who were the donors. Corrective cardiac surgery supplied the resected thymus tissue. Blood and thymic repertoires both appeared biased in V and J gene usage. Related studies found that unrelated individuals share highly overlapping thymic repertoires.

This TCR was recovered from a girl under two years old with a congenital heart defect. The specimen was thymocytes. The chain joins TRBV9 to TRBJ2-2, with D uncertain. CDR3 DNA sequence: TGTGCCAGCAGCGTAGGCACAGTAAGTGTAGGGGAGCTGTTTTTT. It is translated as CASSVGTVSVGELFF.